This T cell receptor (beta chain) was documented in a study of blood T cell repertoires in COVID-19 (dated by TCRdb to the early 2020s). Background for the entire study: Samples from collaborators originated in the United States, Italy and Spain and spanned both the acute and convalescent phases of COVID-19. The prospective study material was composed of cDNA or gDNA derived from T cells, B-cell-depleted T cells, or PBMCs. The dataset comprised deeply sampled blood TCRbeta repertoires from subjects exposed to, actively infected with, or recovered from COVID-19. A freely available public database, intended as a resource for researchers studying the immune response to SARS-CoV-2, is where the repertoires were released. Samples came from the ongoing ImmuneRACE study (first 160 participants) plus 1,254 subjects from 6 global collaborators. The sample metadata nearly always contained a de-identified subject ID, COVID-19 status, age in years and sex. Where HLA class I and class II types were available, the types were taken from metadata supplied by the sample provider, not from assay-based typing. The paper as a whole reports these results and caveats: Clinical and demographic metadata were provided uncurated, with the amount varying by source and participant.

TCRbeta CDR3 regions were amplified from genomic DNA using the immunoSEQ Assay, a bias-controlled multiplex PCR. As for the authors' bioinformatics: Within the assay, amplification of reference gene primers was used to estimate how many nucleated cells each sample contained. To quantify the absolute abundance of each unique TCRbeta CDR3 rearrangement, sequence reads were collapsed and filtered. For each sample, productive Simpson clonality was calculated as the square root of Simpson's diversity index across productive rearrangements. TCRdb carries this immuneACCESS record with in-frame sequences only. Its versions omit some clonotypes, under half of them owing to an unresolved V gene in the studies checked, with the rest unexplained. That table supplies the V and J calls and clone size; D and trimming were determined from the DNA. The sample table contains 200,000 to 250,000 clones; only one count was recorded for approximately 81% of them. 20% of the sample rests with the top ten.

The collaborating institutions used their own protocols to collect whole blood in K2EDTA tubes. For TCRbeta analysis, collaborators shipped samples as frozen whole blood, isolated PBMCs, or DNA extracted from either of those sample types. Of note for this clone: Its specific antigen is unknown. Base qualities are missing; no much larger clone stands one base away.

The sample was peripheral blood. The origin of this receptor is a man aged 30 to 45 with active or convalescent COVID-19.

The bases are TGTGCCAGCAGCTTATCAGACAGGGAAGGGATTTTTTCGGGCTACACCTTC. It encodes CASSLSDREGIFSGYTF. The sequence joins TRBV7-8 to TRBJ1-2, with 7 central nucleotides matching TRBD1. The CDR3 contains 17 residues, cysteine and phenylalanine counted. Only the CDR3 portion is preserved as DNA: 51 bases, with reading frame beginning at the first base. V has 2 bases trimmed and J has 8 bases trimmed; junction bases matching no gene number 17. From a lookup of the germline V gene, CDR1 and CDR2 are SGHVS and FQNEAQ.